These T cell receptor beta chains were read from a single sample in a study of blood T cell repertoires in COVID-19. Sequenced by immunoSEQ multiplex PCR; TCRdb stores in-frame clones only, minus some. The sample comprises 200,000 to 300,000 clones, approximately 86% of which are singletons, and around 10% rests with the top ten. The sample consisted of peripheral blood. The receptors stem from a man between 40 and 49 years old who had recovered from COVID-19. Each CDR3 is given with its conserved first and last residue. A D gene is named only where the DNA matches it firmly. Only part of the rows carry a size: once, few, many, or a class if the clone is expanded.

size: -; D: -; V: TRBV7-9; J: TRBJ1-1; CDR3: CASSKLGTGGSNTEAFF; DNA: TGTGCCAGCAGCAAACTCGGGACGGGGGGTAGCAACACTGAAGCTTTCTTT
size: -; D: TRBD2; V: TRBV7-9; J: TRBJ2-1; CDR3: CASSPRLAGGRNEQFF; DNA: TGTGCCAGCAGCCCGAGACTAGCGGGGGGGCGAAATGAGCAGTTCTTC
size: -; D: -; V: TRBV18; J: TRBJ1-1; CDR3: CASSPEGRTEAFF; DNA: TGTGCCAGCTCACCGGAGGGGCGAACTGAAGCTTTCTTT
size: -; D: -; V: TRBV27; J: TRBJ2-1; CDR3: CASRPGHLSSYNEQFF; DNA: TGTGCCAGCAGACCTGGACACTTGAGCTCCTACAATGAGCAGTTCTTC
size: -; D: -; V: TRBV7-2; J: TRBJ2-2; CDR3: CASSLHGGSVAGELFF; DNA: TGTGCCAGCAGCCTCCATGGAGGGTCGGTCGCCGGGGAGCTGTTTTTT
size: -; D: TRBD1; V: TRBV6-4; J: TRBJ1-5; CDR3: CASSGTGGGGQPQHF; DNA: TGTGCCAGCAGTGGCACAGGGGGCGGAGGTCAGCCCCAGCATTTT
size: -; D: TRBD2; V: TRBV4-3; J: TRBJ2-3; CDR3: CASSSGLAGADTQYF; DNA: TGCGCCAGCAGCTCCGGACTAGCGGGAGCAGATACGCAGTATTTT
size: -; D: TRBD1; V: TRBV15; J: TRBJ2-2; CDR3: CATSRDLGTGANSGELFF; DNA: TGTGCCACCAGCAGAGATTTGGGGACAGGGGCAAACTCCGGGGAGCTGTTTTTT
size: -; D: -; V: TRBV23-1; J: TRBJ2-3; CDR3: CASRRSRGAVSTDTQYF; DNA: TGCGCCAGCAGGCGATCTCGGGGTGCAGTAAGCACAGATACGCAGTATTTT
size: -; D: -; V: TRBV15; J: TRBJ2-3; CDR3: CATSRVRASRKAISSTDTQYF; DNA: TGTGCCACCAGCAGAGTAAGGGCTAGCCGAAAAGCAATCTCTAGCACAGATACGCAGTATTTT
size: -; D: -; V: TRBV6-2/TRBV6-3; J: TRBJ2-7; CDR3: CASSSLVDLSSYEQYF; DNA: TGTGCCAGCAGTTCCCTCGTGGACTTAAGCTCCTACGAGCAGTACTTC
size: -; D: TRBD1; V: TRBV14; J: TRBJ2-7; CDR3: CASSHRDRGYEQYF; DNA: TGTGCCAGCAGCCATAGGGACAGGGGATACGAGCAGTACTTC
size: once; D: TRBD2; V: TRBV7-8; J: TRBJ2-1; CDR3: CASTLAGLSYNEQFF; DNA: TGTGCCAGCACTCTAGCGGGACTATCCTACAATGAGCAGTTCTTC
size: -; D: -; V: TRBV7-3; J: TRBJ2-1; CDR3: CASSLNPGQGSYNEQFF; DNA: TGTGCCAGCAGCTTAAATCCAGGTCAGGGCTCCTACAATGAGCAGTTCTTC
size: -; D: TRBD2; V: TRBV5-4; J: TRBJ2-3; CDR3: CASSLVAGILPSDTQYF; DNA: TGTGCCAGCAGCTTGGTAGCGGGGATCCTCCCGTCAGATACGCAGTATTTT
size: -; D: -; V: TRBV6-5; J: TRBJ2-3; CDR3: CASRKGQPTADTQYF; DNA: TGTGCCAGCAGAAAAGGACAACCTACGGCAGATACGCAGTATTTT
size: -; D: -; V: TRBV6-5; J: TRBJ1-1; CDR3: CASSHLAQAHEAFF; DNA: TGTGCCAGCAGCCACCTCGCACAGGCACATGAAGCTTTCTTT
size: -; D: TRBD1; V: TRBV7-2; J: TRBJ1-2; CDR3: CASSKVSGQSYGYTF; DNA: TGTGCCAGCAGCAAAGTGTCGGGACAGTCCTATGGCTACACCTTC
size: once; D: -; V: TRBV6-6; J: TRBJ1-1; CDR3: CASSWGHRINTEAFF; DNA: TGTGCCAGCAGTTGGGGACACAGAATCAACACTGAAGCTTTCTTT
size: few; D: -; V: TRBV7-9; J: TRBJ2-1; CDR3: CASSRVEGRLEQFF; DNA: TGTGCCAGCAGCCGAGTGGAGGGGCGCTTGGAGCAGTTCTTC
size: once; D: TRBD2; V: TRBV6-2/TRBV6-3; J: TRBJ2-7; CDR3: CASSSGGAGEISYEQYF; DNA: TGTGCCAGCAGCTCCGGAGGAGCGGGGGAGATCTCCTACGAGCAGTACTTC
size: -; D: -; V: TRBV7-6; J: TRBJ1-3; CDR3: CASSQDRHTIYF; DNA: TGTGCCAGCAGCCAAGACAGACACACCATATATTTT
size: -; D: TRBD1; V: TRBV5-1; J: TRBJ2-7; CDR3: CASRSAGGPVGQYF; DNA: TGCGCCAGCAGATCTGCAGGGGGCCCAGTGGGTCAGTACTTC
size: -; D: -; V: TRBV1; J: TRBJ2-1; CDR3: CTSSQTSGSVKVNEQFF; DNA: TGCACCAGCAGCCAGACTAGCGGGTCCGTCAAAGTCAATGAGCAGTTCTTC
size: -; D: -; V: TRBV6-2/TRBV6-3; J: TRBJ1-2; CDR3: CASSPGSGYTF; DNA: TGTGCCAGCAGCCCCGGGAGTGGCTACACCTTC
size: -; D: TRBD2; V: TRBV14; J: TRBJ2-1; CDR3: CASSLIAGGRNEQFF; DNA: TGTGCCAGCAGCCTGATAGCGGGGGGGCGCAATGAGCAGTTCTTC
size: -; D: TRBD1; V: TRBV7-3; J: TRBJ2-5; CDR3: CASSTRTGVGETQYF; DNA: TGTGCCAGCAGCACACGGACAGGGGTTGGAGAGACCCAGTACTTC
size: -; D: -; V: TRBV18; J: TRBJ2-7; CDR3: CASSPSSSALPYEQYF; DNA: TGTGCCAGCTCACCGTCTTCTAGCGCCCTCCCCTACGAGCAGTACTTC
size: -; D: -; V: TRBV28; J: TRBJ2-3; CDR3: CATRGTDTQYF; DNA: TGTGCCACCCGAGGCACAGATACGCAGTATTTT
size: -; D: TRBD1; V: TRBV7-3; J: TRBJ1-1; CDR3: CASSRDRANTEAFF; DNA: TGTGCCAGCAGCCGTGACAGGGCGAACACTGAAGCTTTCTTT
size: -; D: TRBD2; V: TRBV2; J: TRBJ2-5; CDR3: CASSSTSGGFRETQYF; DNA: TGTGCCAGCAGTAGTACTAGCGGGGGGTTCCGGGAGACCCAGTACTTC
size: -; D: -; V: TRBV9; J: TRBJ1-6; CDR3: CASSVGSERAPLHF; DNA: TGTGCCAGCAGCGTAGGTTCCGAGAGAGCACCCCTCCACTTT
size: once; D: -; V: TRBV7-2; J: TRBJ2-1; CDR3: CASSFWRTAADEQFF; DNA: TGTGCCAGCAGCTTTTGGAGGACCGCCGCTGATGAGCAGTTCTTC
size: -; D: TRBD2; V: TRBV5-5; J: TRBJ2-3; CDR3: CASSLAGGGADTQYF; DNA: TGTGCCAGCAGCTTGGCCGGGGGAGGGGCAGATACGCAGTATTTT
size: -; D: TRBD1; V: TRBV11-2; J: TRBJ2-7; CDR3: CASSLDGTVRYEQYF; DNA: TGTGCCAGCAGCTTAGATGGGACAGTTCGCTACGAGCAGTACTTC
size: -; D: -; V: TRBV24-1; J: TRBJ2-1; CDR3: CATSDLPSNEQFF; DNA: TGTGCCACCAGTGATTTGCCCAGCAATGAGCAGTTCTTC
size: -; D: TRBD2; V: TRBV7-8; J: TRBJ2-3; CDR3: CASSPLSGLAGTDTQYF; DNA: TGTGCCAGCAGTCCATTATCGGGACTAGCGGGCACAGATACGCAGTATTTT
size: -; D: -; V: TRBV29-1; J: TRBJ1-1; CDR3: CSGRQTNTEAFF; DNA: TGCAGCGGTCGACAGACGAACACTGAAGCTTTCTTT
size: -; D: TRBD1; V: TRBV19; J: TRBJ2-5; CDR3: CASSRQGLETQYF; DNA: TGTGCCAGTAGCCGACAGGGTTTAGAGACCCAGTACTTC
size: -; D: -; V: TRBV5-1; J: TRBJ2-3; CDR3: CASSLAGRGPPDTQYF; DNA: TGCGCCAGCAGCTTGGCGGGGCGGGGACCTCCGGATACGCAGTATTTT
size: -; D: TRBD1; V: TRBV12-5; J: TRBJ1-2; CDR3: CASEGQLNYGYTF; DNA: TGTGCTAGCGAGGGACAGCTTAACTATGGCTACACCTTC
size: -; D: -; V: TRBV27; J: TRBJ1-2; CDR3: CASSLQAGPSDYGYTF; DNA: TGTGCCAGCAGTTTACAGGCAGGGCCGTCTGACTATGGCTACACCTTC
size: -; D: -; V: TRBV6-6; J: TRBJ1-6; CDR3: CASSMTAGRTGVERSSPLHF; DNA: TGTGCCAGCAGCATGACTGCCGGAAGAACAGGAGTCGAGCGAAGCTCACCCCTCCACTTT
size: -; D: -; V: TRBV5-1; J: TRBJ2-2; CDR3: CASSLINPGELFF; DNA: TGCGCCAGCAGCTTGATTAATCCCGGGGAGCTGTTTTTT
size: few; D: -; V: TRBV3-1/TRBV3-2; J: TRBJ1-6; CDR3: CASSQDGGFNSPLHF; DNA: TGTGCCAGCAGCCAAGATGGAGGGTTTAACTCACCCCTCCACTTT
size: -; D: TRBD1; V: TRBV27; J: TRBJ2-6; CDR3: CASSLFIHTGTGVFSGANVLTF; DNA: TGTGCCAGCAGTTTATTCATACACACCGGGACAGGGGTCTTCTCTGGGGCCAACGTCCTGACTTTC
size: -; D: TRBD2; V: TRBV7-2; J: TRBJ2-3; CDR3: CASSLTPLAGAKDTQYF; DNA: TGTGCCAGCAGCCTGACTCCCCTAGCGGGGGCGAAAGATACGCAGTATTTT
size: -; D: -; V: TRBV6-6; J: TRBJ2-1; CDR3: CASSRGPRQHSYNEQFF; DNA: TGTGCCAGCAGTCGAGGCCCCCGACAGCACTCCTACAATGAGCAGTTCTTC
size: -; D: TRBD2; V: TRBV11-2; J: TRBJ2-5; CDR3: CASSLGLRGEETQYF; DNA: TGTGCCAGCAGCTTAGGGCTACGGGGGGAAGAGACCCAGTACTTC
size: -; D: TRBD1; V: TRBV6-5; J: TRBJ2-7; CDR3: CASNRDSYEQYF; DNA: TGTGCCAGCAATCGGGACAGCTACGAGCAGTACTTC
size: once; D: TRBD1; V: TRBV27; J: TRBJ1-6; CDR3: CASSEYRGGVSPLHF; DNA: TGTGCCAGCAGTGAGTACAGGGGGGGAGTGTCACCCCTCCACTTT
size: -; D: TRBD1; V: TRBV4-1; J: TRBJ1-1; CDR3: CASSQLDAGQGGTEAFF; DNA: TGCGCCAGCAGCCAACTCGACGCGGGACAGGGGGGTACTGAAGCTTTCTTT
size: -; D: TRBD1; V: TRBV10-3; J: TRBJ1-1; CDR3: CAIKDRGPDTEAFF; DNA: TGTGCCATCAAGGACAGGGGGCCGGACACTGAAGCTTTCTTT
size: -; D: TRBD2; V: TRBV27; J: TRBJ2-3; CDR3: CASSLSLAGGPGVGTQYF; DNA: TGTGCCAGCAGTTTATCGTTAGCGGGGGGGCCTGGAGTGGGTACGCAGTATTTT
size: -; D: -; V: TRBV9; J: TRBJ2-7; CDR3: CASSAELSSYEQYF; DNA: TGTGCCAGCAGCGCCGAATTGAGCTCCTACGAGCAGTACTTC
size: few; D: -; V: TRBV15; J: TRBJ1-5; CDR3: CATSTGVGQPQHF; DNA: TGTGCCACCAGCACAGGGGTCGGCCAGCCCCAGCATTTT
size: -; D: TRBD1; V: TRBV7-2; J: TRBJ2-1; CDR3: CASSLIPFGQVYNEQFF; DNA: TGTGCCAGCAGCTTAATCCCTTTCGGACAGGTCTACAATGAGCAGTTCTTC